A single sample gave rise to the 14 T cell receptor beta chains below, sequenced in a study of T cells in Graves' hyperthyroidism and ophthalmopathy. Regions amplified from RNA transcripts were the TCR beta CDR3 regions. A first-round RT-PCR of the TCR CDR3 used the HTBI primer set. MiXCR was run by TCRdb on the multiplex PCR reads, yielding one entry per CDR3 protein. Of about 360,000 distinct CDR3 sequences in the sample, 15% to 20% were seen once. The sample comprised blood. These receptors were taken from a woman younger than 30 with Graves' hyperthyroidism.

This clonotype occurred many times. The genes are TRBV12-3 or TRBV12-4 and TRBJ2-2; D is uncertain. Trimming left V 2 bases short and J 6 bases short, with 10 bases between. The CDR3 sequence is 14 residues long. The CDR3 DNA reads TGTGCCAGCAGTTTAAGTCGAAGGGCCGGGGAGCTGTTTTTT. Translating it yields CASSLSRRAGELFF.

This clonotype was counted at least ten times. The chain links TRBV20-1 to TRBJ2-7; 12 positions agree with TRBD1. The ends lost 1 base at V and 7 bases at J; junction bases unmatched: 5. The CDR3 has 14 amino acids. CDR1 is DFQATT and CDR2 is SNEGSKA in the germline V gene (reference sequence). The DNA of the CDR3 is TGCAGTGCTAGAGGGGGACAGGGGGCGCAGGAGCAGTACTTC. Translated: CSARGGQGAQEQYF.

This clonotype was counted many times. The chain links TRBV20-1 to TRBJ1-5; tentatively, D is TRBD1 (5 bases). Germline V CDR1 and CDR2: DFQATT, SNEGSKA (reference sequence). This CDR3 spans 15 amino acids. The V end was cut by 0 bases, the J end by 2 bases, with 11 bases between. CDR3 DNA: TGCAGTGCTAGAGATGGGACGGGGGGCAATCAGCCCCAGCATTTT. Translation gives CSARDGTGGNQPQHF.

This clonotype was detected many times. This chain uses TRBV5-1 with TRBJ1-1, with no clear D. V was shortened by 0 bases and J by 3 bases, with 15 bases between the two germline ends. The germline V gene encodes CDR1 SGHRS and CDR2 YFSETQ. The CDR3 is made up of 16 amino acids. This CDR3 reads CASSLASGAGDTEAFF. CDR3 nucleotide sequence: TGCGCCAGCAGCTTGGCTTCAGGTGCCGGGGACACTGAAGCTTTCTTT.

This clonotype was counted at least ten times. The chain recombines TRBV27 with TRBJ2-7; D is unresolved. The CDR3 consists of 13 residues. Germline CDR1 is MNHEY and CDR2 is SMNVEV (reference sequence). V dropped 2 bases and J dropped 6 bases, with 11 bases sitting between them. In nucleotides, the CDR3 is TGTGCCAGCAGTTTAAGTTTGGCCTTCGAGCAGTACTTC. Protein: CASSLSLAFEQYF.

The chain links TRBV20-1 to TRBJ2-1; D remains unclear. The CDR3 length is 14 residues. Germline lookup yields CDR1 DFQATT and CDR2 SNEGSKA (reference sequence). Trimming pared 0 bases from V and 8 bases from J, leaving 14 bases between. The CDR3 loop reads CSARDPAGSDEQFF. The CDR3 DNA reads TGCAGTGCTAGAGATCCAGCCGGGTCCGATGAGCAGTTCTTC.

In this sample, this clonotype turned up many times. The rearrangement joins TRBV15 to TRBJ1-5; TRBD1 is a possible D gene (5 bases). Per the germline V gene, CDR1 is LNHNV and CDR2 is YYDKDF (reference sequence). This CDR3 comprises 16 residues. The germline V and J ends were trimmed by 0 bases and 7 bases, with 16 bases remaining between them. CDR3 nucleotides: TGTGCCACCAGCAGAGATCGGGTTGGGGCACACCAGCCCCAGCATTTT. It is translated as CATSRDRVGAHQPQHF. The variable domain in full, with the rest retrieved from reference TRBV15 and TRBJ1-5, is DAMVIQNPRYQVTQFGKPVTLSCSQTLNHNVMYWYQQKSSQAPKLLFHYYDKDFNNEADTPDNFQSRRPNTSFCFLDIRSPGLGDTAMYLCATSRDRVGAHQPQHFGDGTRLSIL.

This clonotype was found many times. The chain carries TRBV11-3 and TRBJ1-1; D is possibly TRBD1 (5 bases). Germline CDR1 SGHNT, CDR2 YENEEA. The CDR3 contains 12 residues. Trimming removed 8 bases from V and 3 bases from J, with 10 bases in between. The CDR3 region has the DNA TGTGCCAGCGGGGGGAGGGACACTGAAGCTTTCTTT. The encoded protein is CASGGRDTEAFF.

The chain joins TRBV12-3 or TRBV12-4 to TRBJ1-5, with 8 bases identical to TRBD1. V was pared by 1 base and J by 7 bases, with 3 bases of the junction left unmatched. The CDR3 contains 14 residues. For the CDR3, the DNA is TGTGCCAGCAGTTTAGGACAGGGGTTCCAGCCCCAGCATTTT. Protein product: CASSLGQGFQPQHF.

This clonotype was seen many times. The rearrangement joins TRBV4-2 to TRBJ2-5; 7 bases match TRBD2. Trimming cost V 2 bases and J 2 bases; bases outside gene matches: 5. CDR1 is LGHNA, CDR2 YNFKEQ, per germline. The CDR3 has 15 residues. For the CDR3, the DNA is TGTGCCAGCAGCCAACGGGGAGCGGGGCAAGAGACCCAGTACTTC. Its protein is CASSQRGAGQETQYF.

This clonotype was seen many times. The V call is TRBV28, the J call TRBJ1-1; TRBD1 aligns across 8 bases. This CDR3 contains 17 residues. Germline V gene lookup returns CDR1 MDHEN and CDR2 SYDVKM. Trimming removed 6 bases from V and 1 base from J; junction bases left unmatched: 13. This chain's CDR3 is CASSRGTGGVWNTEAFF. CDR3 DNA: TGTGCCAGCAGCCGTGGGACAGGTGGAGTTTGGAACACTGAAGCTTTCTTT.

There are many counts of this clonotype. The chain carries TRBV15 and TRBJ2-7; 9 bases agree with TRBD2. Losses at the gene ends were 2 bases for V and 2 bases for J; bases not matched to a gene: 1. CDR3 size: 14 residues. In germline, CDR1 is LNHNV, CDR2 YYDKDF (reference sequence). The CDR3 DNA reads TGTGCCACCAGCAGACTAGCGGGGACCTACGAGCAGTACTTC. Translating it yields CATSRLAGTYEQYF. Variable domain in full (rest from reference TRBV15 and TRBJ2-7): DAMVIQNPRYQVTQFGKPVTLSCSQTLNHNVMYWYQQKSSQAPKLLFHYYDKDFNNEADTPDNFQSRRPNTSFCFLDIRSPGLGDTAMYLCATSRLAGTYEQYFGPGTRLTVT.

This clonotype was counted ten times or more. A much larger clone is a single base away; this may be a read error. The J gene is TRBJ1-5, the V gene TRBV20-1; TRBD1 is a possible D gene (5 bases). This CDR3 has 13 amino acids. Trimming cost V 5 bases and J 4 bases, with 12 bases left between them. Germline loops: CDR1 DFQATT, CDR2 SNEGSKA (reference sequence). CDR3 sequence (DNA): TGCAGTGCTGACGGGGGAACGAATCAGCCCCAGCATTTT. Protein: CSADGGTNQPQHF.

This clonotype was detected a few times. The gene calls are TRBV11-2 and TRBJ2-7, with TRBD1 matching over 7 bases. Trimming at V came to 5 bases and at J to 4 bases, leaving 11 bases not matched to a gene. Germline V gene data show CDR1 as SGHAT and CDR2 as FQNNGV. CDR3 length: 15 amino acids. DNA of the CDR3: TGTGCCAGCAGCCCGGTCAAGGGACAGAGTTACGAGCAGTACTTC. Translated: CASSPVKGQSYEQYF. Complete variable domain (other parts from reference TRBV11-2 and TRBJ2-7): EAGVAQSPRYKIIEKRQSVAFWCNPISGHATLYWYQQILGQGPKLLIQFQNNGVVDDSQLPKDRFSAERLKGVDSTLKIQPAKLEDSAVYLCASSPVKGQSYEQYFGPGTRLTVT.